This entry lists 23 T cell receptor beta chains sequenced from one sample in a study. TCRdb recomputed calls from the RT-PCR reads with MiXCR, one row per CDR3 protein. The sample has about 680,000 distinct CDR3 sequences, 14% seen once. Sequenced input: memory CD4+ T cells from blood. The origin of the receptors is a female donor in good health, serving as a healthy control.

On this clonotype: A much bigger clone sits one base away, suggesting this may be a read error. V is TRBV5-1 and J is TRBJ2-3, with 8 positions matching TRBD2. In germline, CDR1 is SGHRS, CDR2 YFSETQ. This CDR3 comprises 15 residues. This CDR3 is CASSHKRGPTDKQYF. The CDR3, as DNA: TGCGCCAGCAGCCATAAGCGGGGGCCCACAGATAAGCAGTATTTT.

CDR3 region: CSARIFTFQETQYF. In DNA form, the CDR3 reads TGCAGTGCTAGAATCTTCACTTTTCAAGAGACCCAGTACTTC. The chain employs TRBV20-1 and TRBJ2-5; no clear D gene. The V end was cut by 2 bases, the J end by 2 bases, with 12 bases between. The CDR3 consists of 14 residues. CDR1 is DFQATT and CDR2 is SNEGSKA in the germline V gene (reference sequence).

The V gene is TRBV5-6, the J gene TRBJ2-1; 13 positions agree with TRBD2. Per the germline V gene, CDR1 is SGHDT and CDR2 is YYEEEE. CDR3 length: 16 amino acids. V trimming: 3 bases; J trimming: 7 bases; junction bases outside the gene matches: 7. CDR3 in DNA: TGTGCCAGCAGCTGGACTAGCGGGGGAGGGGGGAATGAGCAGTTCTTC. Encoded protein: CASSWTSGGGGNEQFF. The full variable domain, in which reference TRBV5-6 and TRBJ2-1 provide the parts outside the CDR3, is DAGVTQSPTHLIKTRGQQVTLRCSPKSGHDTVSWYQQALGQGPQFIFQYYEEEERQRGNFPDRFSGHQFPNYSSELNVNALLLGDSALYLCASSWTSGGGGNEQFFGPGTRLTVL.

This clonotype showed up many times. The V and J genes are TRBV7-2 and TRBJ2-7; tentative D call: TRBD1 (6 bases). Germline loops: CDR1 SGHTA, CDR2 FQGNSA. The CDR3 consists of 13 residues. Trimming pared 3 bases from V and 4 bases from J, leaving 10 bases between. CDR3 nucleotide sequence: TGTGCCAGCAGCTTCACAGGGTCGTACGAGCAGTACTTC. Its translation: CASSFTGSYEQYF.

This clonotype was seen a handful of times. The V gene is TRBV7-2, the J gene TRBJ1-1; D is perhaps TRBD1 (6 bases). The CDR3 has 16 residues. Germline values: CDR1 SGHTA, CDR2 FQGNSA. The V and J ends lost 3 bases and 6 bases respectively, with 20 bases between them. DNA of the CDR3: TGTGCCAGCAGCTTCAGACATGGACAGTGGGGCCCTGAAGCTTTCTTT. Protein sequence: CASSFRHGQWGPEAFF.

This clonotype was detected only a few times. The J gene is TRBJ1-6, the V gene TRBV27, with a weak D call TRBD1 (6 bases). The V gene lost 8 bases and the J gene lost 7 bases, with 18 bases spanning the gap. The CDR3 is 15 amino acids. Per the germline V gene, CDR1 is MNHEY and CDR2 is SMNVEV (reference sequence). The CDR3 protein is CASATPNRVNSPLHF. The CDR3 DNA sequence: TGTGCCAGCGCCACCCCGAACAGGGTCAATTCACCCCTCCACTTT.

This clonotype has more than one count but fewer than ten. V usage is TRBV6-2 or TRBV6-3 and J usage is TRBJ2-3; D might be TRBD2 (5 bases). CDR1 MNHEY and CDR2 SVGEGT come from the germline V gene. V lost 4 bases and J lost 7, with 15 bases in between. The CDR3 is 14 amino acids. The chain's CDR3 is CASSLRTPSNTQYF. CDR3 bases: TGTGCCAGCAGTTTGAGGACTCCCTCAAATACGCAGTATTTT.

This clonotype appeared a few times. For the CDR3, the DNA is TGTGCCAGCAGCAAACAGGGGTCCCAAGAGACCCAGTACTTC. Translating gives CASSKQGSQETQYF. The chain carries TRBV9 and TRBJ2-5; 7 nucleotides align to TRBD1. The CDR3 totals 14 residues. Germline V gene lookup returns CDR1 SGDLS and CDR2 YYNGEE. V was clipped by 4 bases and J by 1 base; unmatched bases: 4.

As for this clonotype: This sequence may be a read error, since a much larger clone differs from it by one base. This chain uses TRBV20-1 with TRBJ1-5; D is possibly TRBD1 (6 bases). The germline V gene encodes CDR1 DFQATT and CDR2 SNEGSKA (reference sequence). The V end was cut by 2 bases, the J end by 5 bases, with 16 bases between. CDR3 length equals 15 residues. CDR3 nucleotide sequence: TGCAGTGCTAGAATAGGGGGGGAAAGATATCAGCCCCAGCATTTT. It codes for CSARIGGERYQPQHF.

This chain uses TRBV28 with TRBJ1-1; D not certain. V lost 1 base and J 7 bases, leaving 7 bases between the germline ends. Germline CDR1 is MDHEN and CDR2 is SYDVKM. CDR3 size: 12 residues. CDR3 DNA sequence: TGTGCCAGCAGTTTATTATCTAGTGAAGCTTTCTTT. Residues: CASSLLSSEAFF.

This clonotype was detected a few times. V is TRBV28 and J is TRBJ2-5; 8 bases agree with TRBD1. The V segment lost 5 bases and the J segment 4 bases; nucleotides outside the gene matches: 6. Germline V gene lookup returns CDR1 MDHEN and CDR2 SYDVKM. The CDR3 is 14 residues long. CDR3 sequence: CASSALTGAETQYF. CDR3 bases: TGTGCCAGCAGTGCCCTGACAGGGGCAGAGACCCAGTACTTC.

Only a few counts were recorded for this clonotype. The V call is TRBV6-5, the J call TRBJ1-2; 10 nucleotides match TRBD1. J gave up 8 bases and V 6 bases, and 6 bases lay outside the gene matches. The germline V gene encodes CDR1 MNHEY and CDR2 SVGAGI. CDR3 length equals 13 residues. The CDR3 region is CASRDRQGAGYTF. CDR3 DNA sequence: TGTGCCAGCAGAGATAGACAGGGGGCCGGCTACACCTTC.

There are a few counts of this clonotype. This sequence joins TRBV20-1 and TRBJ2-7; 9 bases agree with TRBD1. J was trimmed by 2 bases and V by 5 bases; bases with no gene match: 4. The CDR3 is 13 residues long. CDR1 is DFQATT and CDR2 is SNEGSKA in the germline V gene (reference sequence). In DNA form, the CDR3 reads TGCAGTGCTCCGGACAGGGGCGCCTACGAGCAGTACTTC. This codes for CSAPDRGAYEQYF.

Comments on this clonotype: One base away lies a much larger clone, so this may be a sequencing read error. This rearrangement joins TRBV7-9 to TRBJ2-1; 8 nucleotides align to TRBD1. The junction had 4 bases not matched to a gene; V was cut back by 0 bases and J by 3 bases. CDR1 is SEHNR and CDR2 is FQNEAQ in the germline V gene (reference sequence). The CDR3 runs to 16 residues. The DNA of the CDR3 is TGTGCCAGCAGCTTAGCCAGGACAGGGCGCTACAATGAGCAGTTCTTC. Protein: CASSLARTGRYNEQFF.

Many counts were recorded for this clonotype. V and J are TRBV7-2 and TRBJ2-7, with 7 bases aligning to TRBD2. The V segment lost 0 bases and the J segment 2 bases; nucleotides outside the gene matches: 4. From germline, CDR1 is SGHTA and CDR2 FQGNSA. This CDR3 comprises 15 residues. The CDR3 region is CASSLARGGAYEQYF. The CDR3 nucleotides read TGTGCCAGCAGCTTAGCCCGCGGGGGAGCCTACGAGCAGTACTTC.

This clonotype occurred a few times. This chain joins TRBV5-1 and TRBJ2-7; 10 bases are a match to TRBD1. V lost 6 bases to trimming and J lost 5 bases; unmatched junction nucleotides: 8. The CDR3 sequence is 14 residues long. The V gene's germline CDR1 is SGHRS and CDR2 YFSETQ. For the CDR3, the DNA is TGCGCCAGCACCTCCACCGGGACAGGGGACGAGCAGTACTTC. Translation: CASTSTGTGDEQYF.

Many counts were recorded for this clonotype. The CDR3 DNA reads as TGTGCCAGCAGCTTCGGCCTGGGGGATACGCAGTATTTT. This codes for CASSFGLGDTQYF. V is TRBV7-3 and J is TRBJ2-3; D is uncertain. This CDR3 has 13 amino acids. CDR1 SGHTA and CDR2 FQGTGA come from the germline V gene. Between the trimmed V and J ends, which lost 3 bases and 6 bases, there was a span of 10 bases.

This clonotype was seen a handful of times. This rearrangement joins TRBV6-2 or TRBV6-3 to TRBJ2-1, with TRBD1 matching 7 bases. The CDR3 has 15 amino acids. Germline lookup yields CDR1 MNHEY and CDR2 SVGEGT. Germline trimming cut 5 bases from V and 1 base from J; bases unmatched to any gene: 5. In DNA, the CDR3 is TGTGCCAGCAGTACCCAGACAGGGTCCTACAATGAGCAGTTCTTC. Protein product: CASSTQTGSYNEQFF.

This clonotype has only a few counts. The V gene is TRBV7-8, the J gene TRBJ1-3; tentative D call: TRBD1 (5 bases). V lost 2 bases and J 3 bases, leaving 14 bases between the germline ends. Germline V gene sequence: CDR1 SGHVS, CDR2 FQNEAQ. The CDR3 consists of 16 residues. In nucleotides, the CDR3 is TGTGCCAGCAGCTTATTTCGGACAAGCAATGGAAACACCATATATTTT. Translated: CASSLFRTSNGNTIYF.

The chain uses TRBV28 and TRBJ2-6; possible D gene TRBD1, 5 bases. The CDR3 contains 17 residues. Trimming removed 5 bases from V and 1 base from J, with 15 bases in between. Germline CDR1 MDHEN, CDR2 SYDVKM. CDR3 sequence: CASSLTKGVSGANVLTF. The CDR3, as DNA: TGTGCCAGCAGTCTAACCAAAGGGGTGTCTGGGGCCAACGTCCTGACTTTC.

This clonotype was seen ten or more times. V usage is TRBV4-3 and J usage is TRBJ1-4; perhaps TRBD1 as D (5 bases). Between the trimmed V and J ends, which lost 1 base and 6 bases, there was a span of 15 bases. In germline, CDR1 is LGHNA, CDR2 YSLEER. CDR3 length equals 16 residues. CDR3: CASSQGTGRLDEKLFF. In nucleotides, the CDR3 is TGCGCCAGCAGCCAAGGGACGGGACGGTTGGATGAAAAACTGTTTTTT.

Of note for this clonotype: At one end, the junction sequence differs from germline, possibly due to a read error. This CDR3 is CDSSRTSGATSTMLRVQFF. DNA of the CDR3: TGTGACAGCAGTCGGACTAGCGGCGCCACCTCTACAATGCTAAGGGTGCAGTTCTTC. The rearrangement joins TRBV12-3 or TRBV12-4 to TRBJ2-1; 10 bases line up with TRBD2. The CDR3 loop spans 19 amino acids.

The genes are TRBV20-1 and TRBJ2-7; the D is unclear. CDR1 is DFQATT, CDR2 SNEGSKA, per germline (reference sequence). This CDR3 has 11 residues. This CDR3 is CRPGDSYEQYF. For the CDR3, the DNA is TGCAGGCCGGGCGATTCCTACGAGCAGTACTTC.